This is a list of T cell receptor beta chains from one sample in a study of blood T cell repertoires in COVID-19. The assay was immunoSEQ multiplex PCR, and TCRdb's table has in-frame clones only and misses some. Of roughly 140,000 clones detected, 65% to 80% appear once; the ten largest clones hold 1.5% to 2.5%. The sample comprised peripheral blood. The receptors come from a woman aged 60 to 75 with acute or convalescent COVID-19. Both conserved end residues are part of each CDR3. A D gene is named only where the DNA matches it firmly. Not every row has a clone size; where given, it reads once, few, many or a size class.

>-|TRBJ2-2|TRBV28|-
TGTGCCAGCAGTTTTTATAGGGGAAGAAAAGGGGAGCTGTTTTTT
CASSFYRGRKGELFF
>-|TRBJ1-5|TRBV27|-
TGTGCCAGCAGTCCCAGGACACCCAATCAGCCCCAGCATTTT
CASSPRTPNQPQHF
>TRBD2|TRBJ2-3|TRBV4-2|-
TGTGCCAGCAGCCAAGAGGGACTAGCGGCAGATACGCAGTATTTT
CASSQEGLAADTQYF
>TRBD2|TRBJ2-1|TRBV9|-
TGTGCCAGCAGCGCTGAGCGGGAGCACTACAATGAGCAGTTCTTC
CASSAEREHYNEQFF
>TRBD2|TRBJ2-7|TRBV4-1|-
TGCGCCAGCAGCCAAGGAAGTAGCGGGGTTTTTGGATCCTACGAGCAGTACTTC
CASSQGSSGVFGSYEQYF
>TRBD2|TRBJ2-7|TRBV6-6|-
TGTGCCAGCAGTTACTCTAGCGGGAGTGGGTACGAGCAGTACTTC
CASSYSSGSGYEQYF
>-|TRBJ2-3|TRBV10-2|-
TGCGCCAGCAGTCTAACAGAAGGGGGACCAGGACGAACGCAGTATTTT
CASSLTEGGPGRTQYF
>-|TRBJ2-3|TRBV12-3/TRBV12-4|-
TGTGCCAGCAGTTTGGGAGGCGCAGATACGCAGTATTTT
CASSLGGADTQYF
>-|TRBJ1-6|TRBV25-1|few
TGTGCCAGCAGTGTTCAGGTAGGTAATTCACCCCTCCACTTT
CASSVQVGNSPLHF
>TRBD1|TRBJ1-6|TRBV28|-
TGTGCCAGCGCCCGGACAGGGGTCTTCTCACCCCTCCACTTT
CASARTGVFSPLHF
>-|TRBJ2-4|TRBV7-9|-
TGTGCCAGCAGGCCCAAGGCGGATCCGGGAAAAAACATTCAGTACTTC
CASRPKADPGKNIQYF
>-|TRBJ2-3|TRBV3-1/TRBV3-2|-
TGTGCCAGCAGCCTTACCTTAGCGGTTAGCACAGATACGCAGTATTTT
CASSLTLAVSTDTQYF
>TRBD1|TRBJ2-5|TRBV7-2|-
TGTGCCAAACAGGGGTCCCAAGAGACCCAGTACTTC
CAKQGSQETQYF
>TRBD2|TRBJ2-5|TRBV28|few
TGTGCCAGCAGTTGGCTCCTAGCGGTTTACTTC
CASSWLLAVYF
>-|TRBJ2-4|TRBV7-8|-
TGTGCCAGCAGCAAGCAGGACGGACTTACGAACGCCAAAAACATTCAGTACTTC
CASSKQDGLTNAKNIQYF
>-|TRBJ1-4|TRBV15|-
TGTGCCACCAGCAGGCACAGGGATAATGAAAAACTGTTTTTT
CATSRHRDNEKLFF
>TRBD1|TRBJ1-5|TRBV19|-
TGTGCCAGTATCGGACAGGTTCACCAGCATTTT
CASIGQVHQHF
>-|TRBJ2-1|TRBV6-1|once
TGTGCCAGCAGTGAAGTAGGGGTCAATGAGCAGTTCTTC
CASSEVGVNEQFF
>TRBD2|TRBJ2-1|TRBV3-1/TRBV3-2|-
TGTGCCAGCAGCCAAGATCGAGCGGGACGGGTCAATGAGCAGTTCTTC
CASSQDRAGRVNEQFF
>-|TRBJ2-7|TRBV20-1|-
TGCAGTGCTAACTTTAACTACGAGCAGTACTTC
CSANFNYEQYF
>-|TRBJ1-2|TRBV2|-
TGTGCCAGCAGGGGGGCCGGTGGGTCGGTAACTAACTATGGCTACACCTTC
CASRGAGGSVTNYGYTF
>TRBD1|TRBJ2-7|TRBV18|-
TGTGCCAGCTCAGCTGTAGACAGGGTCGAGCAGTACTTC
CASSAVDRVEQYF
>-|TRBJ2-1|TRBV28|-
TGTGCCAGCAGCCACGGACTCACGGAGCAGTTCTTC
CASSHGLTEQFF
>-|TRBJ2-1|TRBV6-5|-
TGTGCCAGCAGTTATAACCCGGGGAATGAGCAGTTCTTC
CASSYNPGNEQFF
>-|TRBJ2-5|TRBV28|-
TGTGCCACCTTCCAAGAGACCCAGTACTTC
CATFQETQYF
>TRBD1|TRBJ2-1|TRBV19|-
TGTGCCAGTAGTGGGAACAGGGGGCGCCTGAATGAGCAGTTCTTC
CASSGNRGRLNEQFF
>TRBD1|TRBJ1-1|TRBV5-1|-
TGCGCCAGCAGCCTTCGGACAGGGGTGCTGAACACTGAAGCTTTCTTT
CASSLRTGVLNTEAFF
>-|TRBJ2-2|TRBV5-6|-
TGTGCCAGCAGCTTGGCATTCGGGTTGAGGACCGGGGAGCTGTTTTTT
CASSLAFGLRTGELFF
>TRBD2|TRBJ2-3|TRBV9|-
TGTGCCAGCAGCACTCGACTAGCGGGGAACACAGATACGCAGTATTTT
CASSTRLAGNTDTQYF